Below, 17 T cell receptor beta chains from the same sample are listed, as sequenced in a study of T-cell reconstitution after alpha-beta-depleted transplantation in children. Unique molecular identifiers were incorporated during preparation of the TCRbeta library. In TCRdb, the PCR reads were re-called with MiXCR into one record per CDR3 protein. The sample records about 980,000 distinct CDR3 sequences, around 30% being singletons. The sample in question was PBMCs, mostly from graft donor cells, obtained 360 days after TCRalphabeta/CD19-depleted stem cell transplant. These TCRs come from a boy under three years old who had a stem cell transplant for SCID, so the T cells may come from the graft donor.

The rearrangement links TRBV29-1 to TRBJ2-2; no reliable D call. V lost 7 bases, J lost 4 bases, and 13 bases lay in between. Per germline, CDR1 SQVTM and CDR2 ANQGSEA. This CDR3 comprises 13 residues. Written as DNA, the CDR3 is TGCAGCGCTCCTGTTTCTGGCACCGGGGAGCTGTTTTTT. This gives the protein CSAPVSGTGELFF.

The chain combines TRBV9 with TRBJ2-7; D is undetermined. CDR3 length: 15 residues. V was cut by 4 bases and J by 0 bases, with 14 bases left in between. In germline, CDR1 is SGDLS, CDR2 YYNGEE. This CDR3 reads CASSLSDGSSYEQYF. Here the CDR3 DNA reads TGTGCCAGCAGCCTCAGTGACGGGTCCTCCTACGAGCAGTACTTC.

This sequence joins TRBV9 and TRBJ2-6; maybe TRBD2 (5 bases). CDR3 length: 21 amino acids. Trimming removed 0 bases from V and 1 base from J, with 23 bases in between. Germline V gene sequence: CDR1 SGDLS, CDR2 YYNGEE. The CDR3 protein is CASSVVGLGSPYRSGANVLTF. In nucleotides, the CDR3 is TGTGCCAGCAGCGTAGTAGGATTGGGGAGCCCGTACCGATCTGGGGCCAACGTCCTGACTTTC.

This clonotype was seen only a few times. The chain is built from TRBV11-1 and TRBJ2-7; 14 bases fit TRBD2. The CDR3 length is 18 residues. Germline assignment: CDR1 SGHAT and CDR2 FQDESV (reference sequence). Losses at the gene ends were 1 base for V and 3 bases for J; bases not matched to a gene: 8. The CDR3 region has the DNA TGTGCCAGCAGCTTAGGCCGGACTAGCGGGGGGCTATACTACGAGCAGTACTTC. Its protein product is CASSLGRTSGGLYYEQYF.

This clonotype was found a few times. The chain links TRBV7-3 to TRBJ2-7; the D call may be TRBD1 or TRBD2 (5 bases each). Germline V gives CDR1 SGHTA, CDR2 FQGTGA. The CDR3 totals 19 residues. Trimming left V 0 bases short and J 2 bases short, with 23 bases between. CDR3 residues: CASSLTLIAGTYSAYEQYF. The CDR3 DNA is TGTGCCAGCAGCTTAACCCTTATTGCCGGGACGTACTCGGCCTACGAGCAGTACTTC.

The chain combines TRBV6-2 or TRBV6-3 with TRBJ2-7, with 7 bases lining up with TRBD1. Germline loops: CDR1 MNHEY, CDR2 SVGEGT. This CDR3 spans 17 amino acids. Losses at the gene ends were 6 bases for V and 1 base for J; bases not matched to a gene: 15. The CDR3 protein is CASRPNGQATRSYEQYF. CDR3 nucleotide sequence: TGTGCCAGCAGACCTAACGGACAGGCGACACGATCCTACGAGCAGTACTTC.

This sequence joins TRBV12-3 or TRBV12-4 and TRBJ1-1, with TRBD1 matching over 7 bases. After removal of 2 bases from V and 10 bases from J, the junction contained 13 bases not matched to a gene. The CDR3 has 15 amino acids. CDR3 DNA sequence: TGTGCCAGCAGTTTAAGTGGGGACAGCACTGAAGGAGCTTTCTTT. It codes for CASSLSGDSTEGAFF.

J is TRBJ2-5 and V is TRBV11-2; TRBD1 matches 7 bases. With V trimmed by 6 bases and J by 2 bases, 15 bases remained unmatched. Germline V gives CDR1 SGHAT, CDR2 FQNNGV. The CDR3 length is 17 residues. The CDR3 nucleotides are TGTGCCAGCAGTCCCATATTGATTAGGGGGCTTCAAGAGACCCAGTACTTC. Its protein is CASSPILIRGLQETQYF.

This clonotype was seen once. The genes are TRBV20-1 and TRBJ2-3; D not resolved. Per germline, CDR1 DFQATT and CDR2 SNEGSKA (reference sequence). This CDR3 has 13 residues. V lost 3 bases and J 0 bases, leaving 7 bases between the germline ends. The CDR3 loop reads CSASSPSTDTQYF. The CDR3 DNA follows: TGCAGTGCTAGTTCCCCGAGCACAGATACGCAGTATTTT.

This clonotype was counted many times. At one of its ends the junction is not consistent with the germline gene, which may arise from a read error. The rearrangement links TRBV4-2 to TRBJ2-7, with 10 bases fitting TRBD1. Germline CDR1 is LGHNA and CDR2 is YNFKEQ. This CDR3 spans 14 amino acids. CDR3 in DNA: TGCGCCAGCAGCCAGGACAGGGGGGCCTACGAGCAGTACTTC. Residues: CASSQDRGAYEQYF.

This sequence joins TRBV10-1 and TRBJ2-7, with D possibly matching TRBD2 (5 bases). The CDR3 covers 15 residues. With 7 bases removed from V and 0 bases from J, the gap between germline ends came to 16 bases. The germline CDR1 and CDR2 sequences are WNHNN and SYGVQD (reference sequence). The CDR3 nucleotides read TGCGCCAGCAACGGTGGAGCGGCAACCTCCTACGAGCAGTACTTC. It yields the protein CASNGGAATSYEQYF.

V gene TRBV10-3 combines with J gene TRBJ2-7; 8 bases agree with TRBD1. CDR1 and CDR2 from the germline V gene are ENHRY and SYGVKD. The trim removed 6 bases at V and 2 bases at J, leaving 6 bases unmatched. The CDR3 contains 14 residues. CDR3 residues: CAIRQGALAYEQYF. The CDR3 DNA reads TGTGCCATCAGGCAGGGGGCCCTTGCCTACGAGCAGTACTTC.

V gene TRBV5-1 combines with J gene TRBJ1-1, with D possibly matching TRBD1 (5 bases). Germline lookup yields CDR1 SGHRS and CDR2 YFSETQ. Trimming shortened V by 4 bases and J by 0 bases, and 25 bases separated the two germline ends. The CDR3 covers 19 residues. This CDR3 reads CASSPLSGGSRGMNTEAFF. CDR3 nucleotide sequence: TGCGCCAGCAGCCCGCTTTCGGGGGGATCCCGGGGAATGAACACTGAAGCTTTCTTT. Full variable domain (remainder filled in from reference TRBV5-1 and TRBJ1-1): KAGVTQTPRYLIKTRGQQVTLSCSPISGHRSVSWYQQTPGQGLQFLFEYFSETQRNKGNFPGRFSGRQFSNSRSEMNVSTLELGDSALYLCASSPLSGGSRGMNTEAFFGQGTRLTVV.

V and J are TRBV7-2 and TRBJ1-1; TRBD1 is a possible D gene (6 bases). The CDR3 consists of 16 residues. V lost 4 bases and J lost 6, with 21 bases in between. From germline, CDR1 is SGHTA and CDR2 FQGNSA. The CDR3 reads CASSYSRRTGLAEAFF. CDR3 in DNA: TGTGCCAGCAGCTACTCCCGTCGAACAGGGTTAGCTGAAGCTTTCTTT.

V is TRBV9 and J is TRBJ2-3, with a possible D match to TRBD1 (5 bases). This CDR3 comprises 16 residues. Germline CDR1 SGDLS, CDR2 YYNGEE. V gave up 0 bases and J gave up 0 bases, with 11 bases separating them. The CDR3 DNA reads as TGTGCCAGCAGCGTAGAAGGGGTCCCTAGCACAGATACGCAGTATTTT. The encoded protein is CASSVEGVPSTDTQYF.

The gene calls are TRBV3-1 and TRBJ2-5, with 12 bases matching TRBD2. The trim removed 5 bases at V and 4 bases at J, leaving 11 bases unmatched. The CDR3 totals 17 residues. Germline V gene lookup returns CDR1 LGHDT and CDR2 YNNKEL (reference sequence). CDR3 residues: CASSKGILAGGSETQYF. CDR3 nucleotides: TGTGCCAGCAGCAAAGGTATCCTAGCGGGGGGGTCAGAGACCCAGTACTTC.

The V call is TRBV4-3, the J call TRBJ2-5; D not resolved. V lost 0 bases to trimming and J lost 3 bases, with 14 bases between them. The CDR3 covers 16 residues. The V gene's germline CDR1 is LGHNA and CDR2 YSLEER. CDR3 nucleotide sequence: TGCGCCAGCAGCCAAGAGGTGGTGCCGGCCGAAGAGACCCAGTACTTC. Protein: CASSQEVVPAEETQYF.